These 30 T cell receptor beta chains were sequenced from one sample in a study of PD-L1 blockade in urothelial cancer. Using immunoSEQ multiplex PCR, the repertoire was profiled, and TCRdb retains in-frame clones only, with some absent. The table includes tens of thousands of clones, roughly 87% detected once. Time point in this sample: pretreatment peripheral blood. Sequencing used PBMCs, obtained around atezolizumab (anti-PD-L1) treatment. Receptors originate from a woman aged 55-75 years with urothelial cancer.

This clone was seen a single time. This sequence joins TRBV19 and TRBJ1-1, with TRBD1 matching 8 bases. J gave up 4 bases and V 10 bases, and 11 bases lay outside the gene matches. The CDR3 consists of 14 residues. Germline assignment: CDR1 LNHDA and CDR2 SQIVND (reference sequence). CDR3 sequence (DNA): TGTGCCACTGGGAGACAGGGGTGGAGCACTGAAGCTTTCTTT. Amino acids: CATGRQGWSTEAFF.

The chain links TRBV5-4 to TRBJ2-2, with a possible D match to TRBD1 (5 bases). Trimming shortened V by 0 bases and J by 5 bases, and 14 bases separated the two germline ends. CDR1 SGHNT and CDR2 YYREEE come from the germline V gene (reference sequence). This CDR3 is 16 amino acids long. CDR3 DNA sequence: TGTGCCAGCAGCTTGGGACAGCCTCATGGGACCGGGGAGCTGTTTTTT. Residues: CASSLGQPHGTGELFF. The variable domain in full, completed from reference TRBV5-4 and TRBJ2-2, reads ETGVTQSPTHLIKTRGQQVTLRCSSQSGHNTVSWYQQALGQGPQFIFQYYREEENGRGNFPPRFSGLQFPNYSSELNVNALELDDSALYLCASSLGQPHGTGELFFGEGSRLTVL.

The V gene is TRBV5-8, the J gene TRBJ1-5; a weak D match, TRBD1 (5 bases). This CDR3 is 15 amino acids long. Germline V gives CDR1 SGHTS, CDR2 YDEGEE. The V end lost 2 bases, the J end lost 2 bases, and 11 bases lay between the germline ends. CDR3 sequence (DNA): TGTGCCAGCAGCTTCAGGGTTGTGCGCAATCAGCCCCAGCATTTT. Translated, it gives CASSFRVVRNQPQHF. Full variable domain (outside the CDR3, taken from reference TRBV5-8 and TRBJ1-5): EAGVTQSPTHLIKTRGQQATLRCSPISGHTSVYWYQQALGLGLQFLLWYDEGEERNRGNFPPRFSGRQFPNYSSELNVNALELEDSALYLCASSFRVVRNQPQHFGDGTRLSIL.

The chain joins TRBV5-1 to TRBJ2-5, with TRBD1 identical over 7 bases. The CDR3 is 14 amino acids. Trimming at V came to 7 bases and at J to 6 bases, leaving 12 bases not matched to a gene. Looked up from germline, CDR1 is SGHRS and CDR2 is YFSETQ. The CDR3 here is CASVKGQGEQTQYF. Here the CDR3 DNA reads TGCGCCAGCGTAAAGGGCCAGGGGGAGCAGACCCAGTACTTC. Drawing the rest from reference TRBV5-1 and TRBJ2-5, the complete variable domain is KAGVTQTPRYLIKTRGQQVTLSCSPISGHRSVSWYQQTPGQGLQFLFEYFSETQRNKGNFPGRFSGRQFSNSRSEMNVSTLELGDSALYLCASVKGQGEQTQYFGPGTRLLVL.

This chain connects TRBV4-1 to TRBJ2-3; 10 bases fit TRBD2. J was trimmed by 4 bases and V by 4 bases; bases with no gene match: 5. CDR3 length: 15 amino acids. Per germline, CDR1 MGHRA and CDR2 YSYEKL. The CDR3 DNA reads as TGCGCCAGCAGCCCACCAGCGGGAGGGGCAGATACGCAGTATTTT. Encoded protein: CASSPPAGGADTQYF.

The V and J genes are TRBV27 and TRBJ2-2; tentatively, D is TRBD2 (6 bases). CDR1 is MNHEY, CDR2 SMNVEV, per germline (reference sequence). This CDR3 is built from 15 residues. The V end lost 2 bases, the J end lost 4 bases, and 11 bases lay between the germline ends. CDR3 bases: TGTGCCAGCAGTTTACGGGGGAGAGCCACCGGGGAGCTGTTTTTT. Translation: CASSLRGRATGELFF.

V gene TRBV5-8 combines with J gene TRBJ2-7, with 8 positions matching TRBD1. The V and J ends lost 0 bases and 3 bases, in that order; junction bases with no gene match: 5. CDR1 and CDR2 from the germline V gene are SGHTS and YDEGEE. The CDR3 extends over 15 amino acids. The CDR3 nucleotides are TGTGCCAGCAGCTTGGGGGACAGGAGACTCTACGAGCAGTACTTC. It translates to CASSLGDRRLYEQYF.

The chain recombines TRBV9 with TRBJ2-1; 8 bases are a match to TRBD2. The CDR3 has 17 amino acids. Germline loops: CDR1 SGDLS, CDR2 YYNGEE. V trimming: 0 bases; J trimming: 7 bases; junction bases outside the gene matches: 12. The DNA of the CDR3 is TGTGCCAGCAGCGTAGATCCCGGGGGGGTAAGTGGAAATGAGCAGTTCTTC. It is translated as CASSVDPGGVSGNEQFF.

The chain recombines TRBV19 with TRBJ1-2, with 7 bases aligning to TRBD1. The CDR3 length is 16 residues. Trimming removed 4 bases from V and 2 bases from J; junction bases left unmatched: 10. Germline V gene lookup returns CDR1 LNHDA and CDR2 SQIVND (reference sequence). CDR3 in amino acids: CASSTERTGGNYGYTF. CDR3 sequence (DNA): TGTGCCAGTAGTACCGAAAGGACAGGAGGGAACTATGGCTACACCTTC.

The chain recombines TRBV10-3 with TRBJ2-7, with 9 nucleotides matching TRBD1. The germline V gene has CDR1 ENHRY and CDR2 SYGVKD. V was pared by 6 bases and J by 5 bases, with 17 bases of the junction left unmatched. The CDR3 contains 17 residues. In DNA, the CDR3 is TGTGCCATCAGGCCGGGACAGGGAGTGACCTACGCTAACGAGCAGTACTTC. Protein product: CAIRPGQGVTYANEQYF.

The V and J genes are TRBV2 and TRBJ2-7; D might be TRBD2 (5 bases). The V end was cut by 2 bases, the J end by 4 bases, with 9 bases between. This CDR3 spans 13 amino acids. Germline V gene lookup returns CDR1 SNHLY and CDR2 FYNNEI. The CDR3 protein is CASSEIRGYEQYF. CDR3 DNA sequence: TGTGCCAGCAGTGAAATTCGGGGTTACGAGCAGTACTTC.

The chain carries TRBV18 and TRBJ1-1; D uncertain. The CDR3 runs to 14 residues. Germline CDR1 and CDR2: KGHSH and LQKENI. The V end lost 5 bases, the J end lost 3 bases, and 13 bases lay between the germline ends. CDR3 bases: TGTGCCAGCTCAGCTCAGTTAGGAGACACTGAAGCTTTCTTT. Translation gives CASSAQLGDTEAFF.

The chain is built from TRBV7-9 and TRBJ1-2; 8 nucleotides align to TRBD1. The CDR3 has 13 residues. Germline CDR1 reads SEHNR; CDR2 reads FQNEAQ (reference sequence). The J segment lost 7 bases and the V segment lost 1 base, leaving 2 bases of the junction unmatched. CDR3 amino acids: CASSLGTGSGYTF. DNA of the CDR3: TGTGCCAGCAGCTTAGGGACAGGGAGTGGCTACACCTTC.

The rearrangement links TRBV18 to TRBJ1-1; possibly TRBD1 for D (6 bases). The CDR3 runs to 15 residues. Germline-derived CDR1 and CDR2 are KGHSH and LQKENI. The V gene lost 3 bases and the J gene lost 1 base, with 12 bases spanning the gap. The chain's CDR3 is CASSPTGRGNTEAFF. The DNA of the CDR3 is TGTGCCAGCTCACCGACAGGACGGGGGAACACTGAAGCTTTCTTT.

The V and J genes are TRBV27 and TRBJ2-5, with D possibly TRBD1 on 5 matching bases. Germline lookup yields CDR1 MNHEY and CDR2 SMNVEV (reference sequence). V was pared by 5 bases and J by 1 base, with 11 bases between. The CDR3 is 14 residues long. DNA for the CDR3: TGTGCCAGCAGTAAAACAGGTTCCCAAGAGACCCAGTACTTC. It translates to CASSKTGSQETQYF.

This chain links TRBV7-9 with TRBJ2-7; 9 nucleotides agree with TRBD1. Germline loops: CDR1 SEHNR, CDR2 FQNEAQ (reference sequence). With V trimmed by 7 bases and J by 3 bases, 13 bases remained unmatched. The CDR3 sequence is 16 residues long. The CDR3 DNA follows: TGTGCCAGCACCCCCCCGGGGACAGGGAGGATCTACGAGCAGTACTTC. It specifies CASTPPGTGRIYEQYF. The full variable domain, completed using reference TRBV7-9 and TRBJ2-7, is DTGVSQNPRHKITKRGQNVTFRCDPISEHNRLYWYRQTLGQGPEFLTYFQNEAQLEKSRLLSDRFSAERPKGSFSTLEIQRTEQGDSAMYLCASTPPGTGRIYEQYFGPGTRLTVT.

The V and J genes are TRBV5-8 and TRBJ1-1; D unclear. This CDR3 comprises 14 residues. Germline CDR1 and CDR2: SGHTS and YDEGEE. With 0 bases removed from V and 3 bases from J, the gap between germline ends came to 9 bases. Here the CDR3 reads CASSLVGSYTEAFF. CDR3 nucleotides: TGTGCCAGCAGCTTGGTTGGGAGCTACACTGAAGCTTTCTTT.

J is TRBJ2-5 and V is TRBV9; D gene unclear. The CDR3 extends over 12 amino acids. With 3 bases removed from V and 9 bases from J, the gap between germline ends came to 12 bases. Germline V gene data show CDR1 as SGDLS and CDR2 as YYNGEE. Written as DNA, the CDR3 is TGTGCCAGCAGCGGCCCTGCGCAACCCCAGTACTTC. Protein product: CASSGPAQPQYF.

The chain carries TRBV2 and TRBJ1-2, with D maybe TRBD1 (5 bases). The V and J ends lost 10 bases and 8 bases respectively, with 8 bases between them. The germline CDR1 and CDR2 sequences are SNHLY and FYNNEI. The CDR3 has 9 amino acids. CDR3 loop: CANQGGYTF. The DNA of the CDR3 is TGTGCCAACCAGGGCGGCTACACCTTC. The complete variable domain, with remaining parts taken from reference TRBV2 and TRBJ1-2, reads EPEVTQTPSHQVTQMGQEVILRCVPISNHLYFYWYRQILGQKVEFLVSFYNNEISEKSEIFDDQFSVERPDGSNFTLKIRSTKLEDSAMYFCANQGGYTFGSGTRLTVV.

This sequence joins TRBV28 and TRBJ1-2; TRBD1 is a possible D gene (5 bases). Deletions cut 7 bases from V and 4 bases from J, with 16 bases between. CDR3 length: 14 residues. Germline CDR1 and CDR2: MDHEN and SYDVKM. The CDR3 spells CASIGAEVSYGYTF. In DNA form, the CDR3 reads TGTGCCAGCATTGGGGCAGAAGTAAGCTATGGCTACACCTTC.

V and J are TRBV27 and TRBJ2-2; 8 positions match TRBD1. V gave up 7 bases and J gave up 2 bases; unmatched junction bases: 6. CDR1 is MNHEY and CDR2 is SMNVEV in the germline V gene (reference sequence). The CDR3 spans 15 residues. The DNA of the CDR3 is TGTGCCAGCACCAAGGACAGGGTAAACACCGGGGAGCTGTTTTTT. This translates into CASTKDRVNTGELFF.

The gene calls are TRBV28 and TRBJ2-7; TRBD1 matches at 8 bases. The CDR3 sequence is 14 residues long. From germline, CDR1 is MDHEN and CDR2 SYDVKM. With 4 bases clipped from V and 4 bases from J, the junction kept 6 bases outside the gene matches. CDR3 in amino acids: CASSSRTGLYEQYF. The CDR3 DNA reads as TGTGCCAGCAGTTCGCGGACAGGGTTGTACGAGCAGTACTTC.

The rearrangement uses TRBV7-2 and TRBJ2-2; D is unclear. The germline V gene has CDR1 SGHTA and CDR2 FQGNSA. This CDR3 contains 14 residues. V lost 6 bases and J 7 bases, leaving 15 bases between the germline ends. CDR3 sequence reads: CASRRSGSDGELFF. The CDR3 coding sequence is TGTGCCAGCAGGCGCTCAGGATCGGACGGGGAGCTGTTTTTT.

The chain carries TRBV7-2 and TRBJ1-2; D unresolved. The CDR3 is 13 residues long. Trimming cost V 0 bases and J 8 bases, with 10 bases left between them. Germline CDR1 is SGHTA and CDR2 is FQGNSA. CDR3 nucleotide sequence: TGTGCCAGCAGCTTAGCCGGGAATAGGGGCTACACCTTC. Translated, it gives CASSLAGNRGYTF.

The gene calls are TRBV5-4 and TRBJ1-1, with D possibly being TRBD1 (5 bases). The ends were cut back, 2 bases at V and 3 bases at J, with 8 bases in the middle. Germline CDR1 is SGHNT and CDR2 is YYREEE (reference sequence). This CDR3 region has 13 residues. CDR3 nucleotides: TGTGCCAGCAGCTTTCCAGGGTACACTGAAGCTTTCTTT. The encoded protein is CASSFPGYTEAFF.

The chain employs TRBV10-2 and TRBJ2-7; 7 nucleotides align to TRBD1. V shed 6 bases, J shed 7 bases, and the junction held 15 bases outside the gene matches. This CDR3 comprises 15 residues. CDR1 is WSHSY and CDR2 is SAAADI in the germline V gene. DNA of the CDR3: TGCGCCAGCAGCCCTGCTCCCGGGACAGTCTTGGAGCAGTACTTC. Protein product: CASSPAPGTVLEQYF.

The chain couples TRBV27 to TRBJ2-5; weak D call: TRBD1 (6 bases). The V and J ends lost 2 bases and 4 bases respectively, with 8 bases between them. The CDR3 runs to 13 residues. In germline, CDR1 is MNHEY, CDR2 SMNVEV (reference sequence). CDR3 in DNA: TGTGCCAGCAGTTTACTAGGGGGAGAGACCCAGTACTTC. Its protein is CASSLLGGETQYF.

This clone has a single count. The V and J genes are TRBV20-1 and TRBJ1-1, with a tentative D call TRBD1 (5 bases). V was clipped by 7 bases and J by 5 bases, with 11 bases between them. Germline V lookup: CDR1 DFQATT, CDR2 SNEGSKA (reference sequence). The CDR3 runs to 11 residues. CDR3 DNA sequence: TGCAGTGTCAGGGAAGCAACTGAAGCTTTCTTT. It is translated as CSVREATEAFF.

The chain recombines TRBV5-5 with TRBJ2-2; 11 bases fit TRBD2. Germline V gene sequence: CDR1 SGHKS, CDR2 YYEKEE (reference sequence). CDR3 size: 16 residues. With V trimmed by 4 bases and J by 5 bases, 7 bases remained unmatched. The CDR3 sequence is CASSSSGGAGTGELFF. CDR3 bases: TGTGCCAGCAGCAGTAGCGGGGGGGCCGGGACCGGGGAGCTGTTTTTT.

The CDR3 loop reads CAISESTGGIGTEAFF. DNA for the CDR3: TGTGCCATCAGTGAGTCGACCGGGGGTATTGGGACTGAAGCTTTCTTT. The chain has TRBV10-3 and TRBJ1-1; D is possibly TRBD1 (5 bases). CDR3 length equals 16 residues. Trimming stripped 0 bases from V and 5 bases from J, with 16 bases between. Looked up from germline, CDR1 is ENHRY and CDR2 is SYGVKD.